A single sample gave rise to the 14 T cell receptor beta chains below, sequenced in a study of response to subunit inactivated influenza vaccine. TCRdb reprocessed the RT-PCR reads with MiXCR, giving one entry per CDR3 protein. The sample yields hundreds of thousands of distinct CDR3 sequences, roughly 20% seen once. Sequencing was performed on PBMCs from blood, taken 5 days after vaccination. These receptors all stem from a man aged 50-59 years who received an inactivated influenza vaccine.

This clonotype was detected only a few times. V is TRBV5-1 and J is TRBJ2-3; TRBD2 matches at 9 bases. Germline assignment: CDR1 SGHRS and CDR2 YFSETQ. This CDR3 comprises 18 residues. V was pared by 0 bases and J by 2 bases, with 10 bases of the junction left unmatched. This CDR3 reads CASSLARLAVGATDTQYF. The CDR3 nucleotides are TGCGCCAGCAGCTTGGCTCGACTAGCGGTTGGGGCCACAGATACGCAGTATTTT.

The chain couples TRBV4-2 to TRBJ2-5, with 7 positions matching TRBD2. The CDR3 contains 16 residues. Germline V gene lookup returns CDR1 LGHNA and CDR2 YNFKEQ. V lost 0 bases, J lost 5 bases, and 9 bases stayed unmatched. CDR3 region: CASSQETTGGTETQYF. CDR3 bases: TGTGCCAGCAGCCAAGAGACGACGGGAGGTACCGAGACCCAGTACTTC.

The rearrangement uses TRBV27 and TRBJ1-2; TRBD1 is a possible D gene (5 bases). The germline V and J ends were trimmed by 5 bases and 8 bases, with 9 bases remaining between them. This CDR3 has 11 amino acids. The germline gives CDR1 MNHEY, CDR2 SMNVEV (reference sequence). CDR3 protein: CASSGRGGYTF. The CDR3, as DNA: TGTGCCAGCAGTGGGAGGGGCGGCTACACCTTC.

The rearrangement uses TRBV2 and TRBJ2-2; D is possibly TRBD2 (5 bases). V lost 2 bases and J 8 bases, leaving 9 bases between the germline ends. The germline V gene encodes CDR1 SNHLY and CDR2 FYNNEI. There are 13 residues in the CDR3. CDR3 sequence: CASSEIRGGELFF. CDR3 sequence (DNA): TGTGCCAGCAGTGAAATCCGGGGTGGGGAGCTGTTTTTT.

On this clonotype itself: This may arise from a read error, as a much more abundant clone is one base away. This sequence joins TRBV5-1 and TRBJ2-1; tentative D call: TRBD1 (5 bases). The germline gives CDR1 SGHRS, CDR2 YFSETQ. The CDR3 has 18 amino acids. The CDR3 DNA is TGCGCCAGCAGACTCAGTCTCGCCCCAGGGTCCACCTACAATGAGCACTTCTTC. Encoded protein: CASRLSLAPGSTYNEHFF.

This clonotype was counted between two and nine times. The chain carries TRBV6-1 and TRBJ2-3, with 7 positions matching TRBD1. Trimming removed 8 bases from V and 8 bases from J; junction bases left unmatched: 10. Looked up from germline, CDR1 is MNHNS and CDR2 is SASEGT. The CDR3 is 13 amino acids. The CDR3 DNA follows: TGTGCCAGCTTGGTAGGACCAGGGGGTACGCAGTATTTT. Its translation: CASLVGPGGTQYF.

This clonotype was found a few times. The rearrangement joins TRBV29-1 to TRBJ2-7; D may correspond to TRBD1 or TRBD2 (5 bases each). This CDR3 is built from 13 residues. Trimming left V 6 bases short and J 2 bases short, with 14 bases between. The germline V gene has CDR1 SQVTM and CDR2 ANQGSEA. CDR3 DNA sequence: TGCAGCGTAGCTTTGGGGGTCGCCTACGAGCAGTACTTC. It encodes CSVALGVAYEQYF.

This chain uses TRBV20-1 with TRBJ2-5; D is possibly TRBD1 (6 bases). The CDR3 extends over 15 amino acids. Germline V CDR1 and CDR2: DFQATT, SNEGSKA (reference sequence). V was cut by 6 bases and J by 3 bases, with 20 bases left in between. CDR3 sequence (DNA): TGCAGTGCACAATCCGGGACAAAATCGGAAGAGACCCAGTACTTC. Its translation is CSAQSGTKSEETQYF.

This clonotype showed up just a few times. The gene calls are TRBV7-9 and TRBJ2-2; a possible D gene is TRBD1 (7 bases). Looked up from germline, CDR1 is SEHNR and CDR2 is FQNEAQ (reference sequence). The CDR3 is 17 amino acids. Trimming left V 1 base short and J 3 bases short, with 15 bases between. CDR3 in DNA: TGTGCCAGCAGCTTAGGTTGGACAGGACTATACACCGGGGAGCTGTTTTTT. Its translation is CASSLGWTGLYTGELFF.

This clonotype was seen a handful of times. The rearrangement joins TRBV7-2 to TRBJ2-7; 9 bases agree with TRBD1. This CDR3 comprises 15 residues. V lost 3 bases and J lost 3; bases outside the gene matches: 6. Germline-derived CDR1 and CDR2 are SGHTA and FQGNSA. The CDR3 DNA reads TGTGCCAGCAGCTTTCGACAGGGGGGCGACTACGAGCAGTACTTC. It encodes CASSFRQGGDYEQYF.

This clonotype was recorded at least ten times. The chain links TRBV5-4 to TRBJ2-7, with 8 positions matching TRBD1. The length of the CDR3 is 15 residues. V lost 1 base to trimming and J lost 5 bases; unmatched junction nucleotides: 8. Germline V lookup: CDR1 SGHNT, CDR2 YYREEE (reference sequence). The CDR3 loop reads CASSLFPRGHHEQYF. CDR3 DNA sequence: TGTGCCAGCAGCTTGTTCCCCAGGGGGCACCACGAGCAGTACTTC.

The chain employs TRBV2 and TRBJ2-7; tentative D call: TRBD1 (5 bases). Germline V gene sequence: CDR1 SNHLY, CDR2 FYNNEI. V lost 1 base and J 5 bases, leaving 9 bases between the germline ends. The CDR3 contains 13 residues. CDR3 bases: TGTGCCAGCAGTGAAGATCAGGGAAACGAGCAGTACTTC. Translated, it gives CASSEDQGNEQYF.

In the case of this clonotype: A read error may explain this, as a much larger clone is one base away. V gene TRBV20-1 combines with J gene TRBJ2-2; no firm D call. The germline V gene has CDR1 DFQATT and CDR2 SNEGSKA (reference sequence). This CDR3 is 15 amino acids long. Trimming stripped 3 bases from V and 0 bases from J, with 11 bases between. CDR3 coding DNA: TGCAGTGCTAGTGTTATGGGAACGAACACCGGGGAGCTGTTTTTT. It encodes CSASVMGTNTGELFF.

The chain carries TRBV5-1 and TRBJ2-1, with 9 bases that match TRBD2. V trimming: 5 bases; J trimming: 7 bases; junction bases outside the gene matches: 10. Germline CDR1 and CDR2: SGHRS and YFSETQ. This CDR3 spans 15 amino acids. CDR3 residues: CASSPIAGVVNEQFF. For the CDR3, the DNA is TGCGCCAGCAGTCCAATAGCGGGAGTCGTTAATGAGCAGTTCTTC.